Ten or more counts support the clone carrying this TCR beta chain. Its target is not known. The data were obtained in a study of Graves' ophthalmopathy and Graves' hyperthyroidism. Across the whole study: Ophthalmopathy absent within 18 months of follow-up marked hyperthyroidism as stable. Study-level points and caveats: Blood samples also showed most expanded thyroid clonotypes exceeding 0.001 frequency. Distinction of ophthalmopathy from stable hyperthyroidism by a 13-signature model reached roughly 87% sensitivity and 81.08% specificity.

This CDR3 spans 20 amino acids. Germline CDR1 and CDR2: SEHNR and FQNEAQ (reference sequence). V dropped 5 bases and J dropped 3; count of bases not matched to a gene: 22. RNA transcripts yielded amplified TCR beta CDR3 regions. In the first round, RT-PCR was carried out with HTBI primers, and a multiplex PCR formed the second round. TCRdb reanalysed the multiplex PCR reads using MiXCR and keeps one entry per CDR3 protein. The table lists about 590,000 distinct CDR3 sequences, about 40% of them singletons. The gene calls are TRBV7-9 and TRBJ2-7, with TRBD2 matching over 10 bases. This receptor was obtained from an adult man with Graves' hyperthyroidism. Sequencing used peripheral blood or thyroid tissue (not recorded which). CDR3 sequence: CASSQDYPGLASEIIYEQYF. DNA for the CDR3: TGTGCCAGCAGCCAAGATTACCCGGGACTAGCGTCTGAGATTATCTACGAGCAGTACTTC.